These T cell receptor beta chains were read from a single sample in a study of patients and donors after allogeneic stem cell transplantation. TCRdb re-called the RT-PCR reads through MiXCR, storing one row per CDR3 protein. The sample includes approximately 250,000 distinct CDR3 sequences, around 14% seen only once; the top ten take about 9.9%. The material sequenced was blood, either unsorted or a sorted T cell fraction (not recorded which). The receptors here all came from a human donor who was either an allogeneic HSCT recipient or a stem cell or donor lymphocyte infusion donor (not recorded which). It is not recorded whose cells these are; they may come from a transplant donor. Each CDR3 is given with its conserved first and last residue. D genes are given only for firm matches. Clone size is given for some rows only: seen once, a few or many times, or a class if the clone is expanded.

d_gene: -; abundance: few; v_gene: TRBV29-1; j_gene: TRBJ2-2; CDR3aa: CSVVPGANTGELFF; CDR3nt: TGCAGCGTTGTCCCAGGGGCGAACACCGGGGAGCTGTTTTTT
d_gene: -; abundance: many; v_gene: TRBV7-2; j_gene: TRBJ2-3; CDR3aa: CASSLGRSTDTQYF; CDR3nt: TGTGCCAGCAGCTTAGGGCGGAGCACAGATACGCAGTATTTT
d_gene: -; abundance: few; v_gene: TRBV6-2/TRBV6-3; j_gene: TRBJ1-1; CDR3aa: CASSQPPEQAFF; CDR3nt: TGTGCCAGCAGTCAACCTCCGGAGCAAGCTTTCTTT
d_gene: TRBD1; abundance: many; v_gene: TRBV6-6; j_gene: TRBJ1-6; CDR3aa: CASQGATGSPLHF; CDR3nt: TGTGCCAGCCAGGGGGCGACGGGTTCACCCCTCCACTTT
d_gene: TRBD2; abundance: many; v_gene: TRBV4-1; j_gene: TRBJ2-1; CDR3aa: CASSQGGLAGVSSFF; CDR3nt: TGCGCCAGCAGCCAGGGGGGACTAGCGGGGGTGTCCTCGTTCTTC
d_gene: -; abundance: few; v_gene: TRBV4-2; j_gene: TRBJ2-5; CDR3aa: CASSQETTVKETQYF; CDR3nt: TGTGCCAGCAGCCAAGAGACCACAGTAAAAGAGACCCAGTACTTC
d_gene: -; abundance: few; v_gene: TRBV5-1; j_gene: TRBJ2-3; CDR3aa: CASSLGGFPDTQYF; CDR3nt: TGCGCCAGCAGCTTGGGCGGCTTTCCAGATACGCAGTATTTT
d_gene: -; abundance: -; v_gene: TRBV19; j_gene: TRBJ1-5; CDR3aa: CASSIESLSNQPQHF; CDR3nt: TGTGCCAGTAGTATAGAGTCCCTTAGCAATCAGCCCCAGCATTTT
d_gene: TRBD1; abundance: -; v_gene: TRBV5-1; j_gene: TRBJ1-1; CDR3aa: CASSLVGTGVSTEAFF; CDR3nt: TGCGCCAGCAGCTTGGTGGGGACAGGGGTTAGCACTGAAGCTTTCTTT
d_gene: TRBD1; abundance: -; v_gene: TRBV20-1; j_gene: TRBJ2-1; CDR3aa: CSASGQGDYNEQFF; CDR3nt: TGCAGTGCTAGTGGGCAGGGGGACTACAATGAGCAGTTCTTC
d_gene: -; abundance: -; v_gene: TRBV5-5; j_gene: TRBJ2-4; CDR3aa: CASSPWGAKNIQYF; CDR3nt: TGTGCCAGCAGCCCGTGGGGGGCCAAAAACATTCAGTACTTC
d_gene: -; abundance: few; v_gene: TRBV7-6; j_gene: TRBJ2-7; CDR3aa: CASSLGTTTYEQYF; CDR3nt: TGTGCCAGCAGCTTAGGGACTACTACCTACGAGCAGTACTTC
d_gene: -; abundance: -; v_gene: TRBV3-1; j_gene: TRBJ2-5; CDR3aa: CASSQDGTARETQYF; CDR3nt: TGTGCCAGCAGCCAAGATGGCACAGCGCGGGAGACCCAGTACTTC
d_gene: -; abundance: -; v_gene: TRBV5-6; j_gene: TRBJ2-7; CDR3aa: CASSPGGGLSEQYF; CDR3nt: TGTGCCAGCAGCCCAGGTGGGGGCCTGTCCGAGCAGTACTTC
d_gene: TRBD2; abundance: few; v_gene: TRBV11-1; j_gene: TRBJ2-3; CDR3aa: CASSLVRLAGGWGTDTQYF; CDR3nt: TGTGCCAGCAGCTTAGTTCGTCTAGCGGGAGGATGGGGCACAGATACGCAGTATTTT
d_gene: -; abundance: -; v_gene: TRBV19; j_gene: TRBJ1-5; CDR3aa: CASSIGARFSNQPQHF; CDR3nt: TGTGCCAGTAGTATAGGGGCCAGATTTAGCAATCAGCCCCAGCATTTT
d_gene: TRBD2; abundance: few; v_gene: TRBV5-1; j_gene: TRBJ2-7; CDR3aa: CASSFGTGGEQYF; CDR3nt: TGCGCCAGCAGCTTTGGAACGGGGGGGGAGCAGTACTTC
d_gene: -; abundance: -; v_gene: TRBV6-5; j_gene: TRBJ1-2; CDR3aa: CASSPDWGGYTF; CDR3nt: TGTGCCAGCAGCCCCGACTGGGGTGGCTACACCTTC
d_gene: -; abundance: -; v_gene: TRBV30; j_gene: TRBJ2-6; CDR3aa: CAWSVSRASGANVLTF; CDR3nt: TGTGCCTGGAGTGTTTCCAGGGCCTCTGGGGCCAACGTCCTGACTTTC